The 9 T cell receptor beta chains given below trace back to one sample, sequenced in a study of T-cell memory formation after mild COVID-19. TCRdb re-called the 5' RACE reads through MiXCR, storing one row per CDR3 protein. The sample holds just over 200,000 distinct CDR3 sequences, 9% to 10% seen once. The specimen sequenced was PBMCs or a T cell subset sorted from them (not recorded which). These receptors came from a man between 18 and 35 years old who had mild COVID-19 (a few samples of this study predate the infection). Cell type and time point are not known.

The chain uses TRBV19 and TRBJ2-1; perhaps D is TRBD1 or TRBD2 (5 bases each). Germline loops: CDR1 LNHDA, CDR2 SQIVND (reference sequence). The CDR3 consists of 13 residues. The V end was cut by 0 bases, the J end by 9 bases, with 9 bases between. This CDR3 reads CASSIDRGGEQFF. The CDR3 DNA follows: TGTGCCAGTAGTATAGATCGGGGCGGTGAGCAGTTCTTC.

The sample holds a few counts of this clonotype. The chain uses TRBV3-2 and TRBJ2-7. TRBV3-2 is shown as a pseudogene. The CDR3 extends over 14 amino acids. The CDR3 bases are TGTGCCAGCAGCCAAGTAAACGGGGTCTACGAGCAGTACGTC. Its translation: CASSQVNGVYEQYV.

The V and J genes are TRBV10-3 and TRBJ2-1; D not certain. The length of the CDR3 is 12 residues. Germline CDR1 and CDR2: ENHRY and SYGVKD. Between the trimmed V and J ends, which lost 3 bases and 6 bases, there was a span of 6 bases. In DNA form, the CDR3 reads TGTGCCATCAGTGATCGAGGCAATGAGCAGTTCTTC. This codes for CAISDRGNEQFF.

The table lists this clonotype with many counts. The chain employs TRBV18 and TRBJ2-5; no firm D call. V lost 2 bases to trimming and J lost 3 bases, with 10 bases between them. CDR1 and CDR2 (germline): KGHSH, LQKENI. The CDR3 runs to 14 residues. This CDR3 is CASSPSYLEETQYF. Here the CDR3 DNA reads TGTGCCAGCTCACCATCTTATCTAGAAGAGACCCAGTACTTC.

In its sample, this clonotype was seen many times. V gene TRBV28 combines with J gene TRBJ2-1, with TRBD2 matching 12 bases. The CDR3 totals 15 residues. Per germline, CDR1 MDHEN and CDR2 SYDVKM. The V and J ends lost 8 bases and 4 bases, in that order; junction bases with no gene match: 6. CDR3 nucleotide sequence: TGTGCCAGCCGCAGTCTAGCGGGGGGGTACAATGAGCAGTTCTTC. This codes for CASRSLAGGYNEQFF.

This clonotype showed up many times. The chain joins TRBV7-8 to TRBJ2-3, with 11 nucleotides matching TRBD2. CDR1 is SGHVS, CDR2 FQNEAQ, per germline. The CDR3 loop spans 16 amino acids. The junction had 4 bases not matched to a gene; V was cut back by 1 base and J by 4 bases. The CDR3 DNA reads TGTGCCAGCAGCTTAGTAGGACTAGCGGGTCCAGATACGCAGTATTTT. This translates into CASSLVGLAGPDTQYF.

V gene TRBV20-1 combines with J gene TRBJ2-1; TRBD1 matches 7 bases. There are 14 residues in the CDR3. CDR1 is DFQATT and CDR2 is SNEGSKA in the germline V gene (reference sequence). V gave up 6 bases and J gave up 7 bases; unmatched junction bases: 12. The DNA for the CDR3 is TGCAGTGCACAAACCTTCCAACAGGGGAATGAGCAGTTCTTC. Translated, it gives CSAQTFQQGNEQFF.

The sample holds many counts of this clonotype. V usage is TRBV4-1 and J usage is TRBJ1-2; D is undetermined. V lost 1 base and J 5 bases, leaving 5 bases between the germline ends. Germline V gene data show CDR1 as MGHRA and CDR2 as YSYEKL. This CDR3 is 12 amino acids long. The CDR3 nucleotides read TGCGCCAGCAGCCAAGCCGGGTATGGCTACACCTTC. It codes for CASSQAGYGYTF.

A few counts support this clonotype. V usage is TRBV7-9 and J usage is TRBJ1-2; D gene unclear. The CDR3 is 14 residues long. Trimming stripped 3 bases from V and 8 bases from J, with 16 bases between. Germline-derived CDR1 and CDR2 are SEHNR and FQNEAQ (reference sequence). The CDR3 reads CASSFEEGKAGYTF. CDR3 in DNA: TGTGCCAGCAGCTTTGAAGAGGGCAAGGCGGGCTACACCTTC.